Below are 24 T cell receptor beta chains sequenced from a single sample in a study of cytomegalovirus exposure and HLA in healthy donors. The PCR employed 60 Vbeta primers together with 13 Jbeta primers. Some clones are missing from TCRdb's copy, which holds only in-frame ones; the method was immunoSEQ multiplex PCR. The data show 130,000 to 150,000 clones, roughly three quarters seen once. Sequences were obtained from PBMCs. These receptors were taken from a man between 18 and 29 years old in good health and CMV-seronegative.

This clone was seen only a few times. This sequence joins TRBV2 and TRBJ1-6, with 7 bases fitting TRBD1. CDR3 size: 15 residues. The V gene's germline CDR1 is SNHLY and CDR2 FYNNEI. Trimming took 9 bases from V and 6 from J; bases not matched to a gene: 11. The CDR3 sequence: CARTKPGQRNSPLHF. The DNA of the CDR3 is TGTGCCAGGACTAAACCGGGACAGCGTAATTCACCCCTCCACTTT.

The chain uses TRBV10-3 and TRBJ1-1; D ambiguous. V gave up 11 bases and J gave up 1 base, with 17 bases separating them. The CDR3 extends over 14 amino acids. Germline-derived CDR1 and CDR2 are ENHRY and SYGVKD. The CDR3 DNA reads as TGTGCCTCAACTAAAAACGAGGAGAACACTGAAGCTTTCTTT. The encoded protein is CASTKNEENTEAFF.

Details on this clone: The junction departs from germline at one end; a sequencing error may be responsible. The CDR3 sequence is CASRLAGVQETQYF. The CDR3 coding sequence is TGTGCCAGCAGATTAGCGGGCGTGCAAGAGACCCAGTACTTC. This rearrangement joins TRBV7-9 to TRBJ2-5; 7 bases fit TRBD2. The CDR3 extends over 14 amino acids. The germline V gene has CDR1 SEHNR and CDR2 FQNEAQ (reference sequence). Together with reference TRBV7-9 and TRBJ2-5, the CDR3 gives the full variable domain: DTGVSQNPRHKITKRGQNVTFRCDPISEHNRLYWYRQTLGQGPEFLTYFQNEAQLEKSRLLSDRFSAERPKGSFSTLEIQRTEQGDSAMYLCASRLAGVQETQYFGPGTRLLVL.

The chain links TRBV7-9 to TRBJ2-7; 10 positions match TRBD1. Germline V gene sequence: CDR1 SEHNR, CDR2 FQNEAQ (reference sequence). V was clipped by 5 bases and J by 4 bases; unmatched bases: 5. CDR3 length: 14 residues. The CDR3 DNA reads TGTGCCAGCAGCGTCGGGACAGGGGCTTACGAGCAGTACTTC. It yields the protein CASSVGTGAYEQYF.

The J gene is TRBJ2-7, the V gene TRBV9, with 9 positions matching TRBD1. Germline V gives CDR1 SGDLS, CDR2 YYNGEE. The junction had 1 base not matched to a gene; V was cut back by 3 bases and J by 3 bases. This CDR3 has 13 amino acids. CDR3 DNA: TGTGCCAGCAGCGAGGGACAGGGCTACGAGCAGTACTTC. It is translated as CASSEGQGYEQYF. Variable domain in full (rest from reference TRBV9 and TRBJ2-7): DSGVTQTPKHLITATGQRVTLRCSPRSGDLSVYWYQQSLDQGLQFLIQYYNGEERAKGNILERFSAQQFPDLHSELNLSSLELGDSALYFCASSEGQGYEQYFGPGTRLTVT.

In nucleotides, the CDR3 is TGTGCCAGCAGCCACACGGGACAGGTGTACTACAATGAGCAGTTCTTC. This sequence encodes CASSHTGQVYYNEQFF. V and J are TRBV7-2 and TRBJ2-1, with 8 bases aligning to TRBD1. J was trimmed by 3 bases and V by 5 bases; bases with no gene match: 9. Germline V CDR1 and CDR2: SGHTA, FQGNSA. CDR3 length: 16 residues. The variable domain in full, with the rest retrieved from reference TRBV7-2 and TRBJ2-1, is GAGVSQSPSNKVTEKGKDVELRCDPISGHTALYWYRQSLGQGLEFLIYFQGNSAPDKSGLPSDRFSAERTGGSVSTLTIQRTQQEDSAVYLCASSHTGQVYYNEQFFGPGTRLTVL.

The rearrangement joins TRBV5-1 to TRBJ2-7; 9 bases are shared with TRBD2. V lost 3 bases, J lost 5 bases, and 6 bases stayed unmatched. Germline-derived CDR1 and CDR2 are SGHRS and YFSETQ. The CDR3 is 14 residues long. This chain's CDR3 is CASSSLAGYNEQYF. The CDR3 DNA is TGCGCCAGCAGCTCGCTAGCGGGATATAACGAGCAGTACTTC.

This CDR3 is CASSLRRDTTSGNTIYF. For the CDR3, the DNA is TGTGCCAGCTCACTTCGACGGGACACCACATCTGGAAACACCATATATTTT. The V gene is TRBV18, the J gene TRBJ1-3; a possible D gene is TRBD1 (6 bases). The CDR3 has 17 amino acids. Trimming stripped 4 bases from V and 1 base from J, with 17 bases between. Germline-derived CDR1 and CDR2 are KGHSH and LQKENI.

CDR3 loop: CAWSAQLGGNQPQHF. CDR3 DNA: TGTGCCTGGAGCGCCCAACTGGGAGGCAATCAGCCCCAGCATTTT. The chain has TRBV30 and TRBJ1-5; D unclear. Trimming removed 3 bases from V and 2 bases from J, with 14 bases in between. There are 15 residues in the CDR3. Germline assignment: CDR1 GTSNPN and CDR2 SVGIG (reference sequence).

J is TRBJ2-1 and V is TRBV19; weak D call: TRBD2 (7 bases). This CDR3 spans 18 amino acids. Per the germline V gene, CDR1 is LNHDA and CDR2 is SQIVND (reference sequence). Trimming took off 1 base at V and 1 base at J, with 17 bases between the two ends. CDR3: CASSIGGGLRVSYNEQFF. The CDR3 bases are TGTGCCAGTAGTATAGGGGGGGGCCTAAGAGTGTCCTACAATGAGCAGTTCTTC.

The chain couples TRBV7-6 to TRBJ2-3; D remains ambiguous. The CDR3 totals 13 residues. Germline V lookup: CDR1 SGHVS, CDR2 FNYEAQ. Trimming took 5 bases from V and 6 from J, leaving 12 bases between them. DNA of the CDR3: TGTGCCAGCAGCCCAGGCTTAATGGATACGCAGTATTTT. Translated: CASSPGLMDTQYF. Using reference TRBV7-6 and TRBJ2-3 for the parts outside the CDR3, the full variable domain is GAGVSQSPRYKVTKRGQDVALRCDPISGHVSLYWYRQALGQGPEFLTYFNYEAQQDKSGLPNDRFSAERPEGSISTLTIQRTEQRDSAMYRCASSPGLMDTQYFGPGTRLTVL.

In this sample, this clone turned up a few times. This CDR3 is CASSAGPGVGYGYTF. CDR3 DNA: TGTGCCAGCAGCGCGGGACCGGGGGTTGGGTATGGCTACACCTTC. This chain links TRBV11-2 with TRBJ1-2, with a tentative D call TRBD1 (5 bases). Trimming took 5 bases from V and 5 from J, leaving 18 bases between them. The CDR3 contains 15 residues. CDR1 SGHAT and CDR2 FQNNGV come from the germline V gene.

The rearrangement links TRBV5-1 to TRBJ2-5; 9 positions agree with TRBD2. The tail of the sequence fits TRBJ2-7 better, so the J call may be wrong. The CDR3 is made up of 17 amino acids. The germline V gene has CDR1 SGHRS and CDR2 YFSETQ. The CDR3 here is CASSRGGAGGVSYEQYF. In nucleotides, the CDR3 is TGCGCCAGTTCCCGGGGAGGAGCGGGAGGCGTCTCCTACGAGCAGTACTTC.

This chain joins TRBV9 and TRBJ2-7; 8 bases are a match to TRBD1. This CDR3 spans 15 amino acids. Germline trimming cut 0 bases from V and 0 bases from J; bases unmatched to any gene: 2. Per the germline V gene, CDR1 is SGDLS and CDR2 is YYNGEE. DNA of the CDR3: TGTGCCAGCAGCGTAGACAGGGGGGCCTCCTACGAGCAGTACTTC. Protein product: CASSVDRGASYEQYF. Combining the CDR3 with reference TRBV9 and TRBJ2-7 gives the whole variable domain DSGVTQTPKHLITATGQRVTLRCSPRSGDLSVYWYQQSLDQGLQFLIQYYNGEERAKGNILERFSAQQFPDLHSELNLSSLELGDSALYFCASSVDRGASYEQYFGPGTRLTVT.

In nucleotides, the CDR3 is TGTGCCAGCAGCCCCACTAGCGGGCTAACCTACGAGCAGTACTTC. It specifies CASSPTSGLTYEQYF. The gene calls are TRBV14 and TRBJ2-7, with 9 positions matching TRBD2. J lost 2 bases, V lost 4 bases, and 6 bases had no gene match. Germline CDR1 reads SGHDN; CDR2 reads FVKESK. The CDR3 is 15 residues long.

The V and J genes are TRBV5-6 and TRBJ2-1; the match to TRBD2 covers 11 bases. The CDR3 totals 15 residues. Germline loops: CDR1 SGHDT, CDR2 YYEEEE. The junction had 5 bases not matched to a gene; V was cut back by 4 bases and J by 5 bases. CDR3 DNA: TGTGCCAGCAGCAAGGGACTAGCGGTTAACAATGAGCAGTTCTTC. Encoded protein: CASSKGLAVNNEQFF.

This chain links TRBV18 with TRBJ2-3, with 7 bases fitting TRBD2. This CDR3 spans 17 amino acids. Per the germline V gene, CDR1 is KGHSH and CDR2 is LQKENI. V shed 7 bases and J 0 bases; nucleotides not matched to a gene: 13. The DNA of the CDR3 is TGTGCCAGCTTCCACGGCCCTAGCGGAGAAAGCACAGATACGCAGTATTTT. Translated, it gives CASFHGPSGESTDTQYF.

This clone appeared once. The sample holds other DNA sequences that translate to the same CDR3. V is TRBV27 and J is TRBJ2-3, with 12 bases lining up with TRBD2. After removal of 5 bases from V and 3 bases from J, the junction contained 3 bases not matched to a gene. The CDR3 runs 15 residues. Germline V lookup: CDR1 MNHEY, CDR2 SMNVEV (reference sequence). The CDR3 protein is CASSPGTSGTDTQYF. The CDR3 bases are TGTGCCAGCAGTCCCGGGACTAGCGGGACAGATACGCAGTATTTT.

V gene TRBV6-6 combines with J gene TRBJ2-7; possible D gene TRBD1, 6 bases. The CDR3 contains 13 residues. Trimming removed 4 bases at V and 5 bases at J, with 12 bases between. CDR1 is MNHNY and CDR2 is SVGAGI in the germline V gene (reference sequence). CDR3 sequence reads: CASSFTGPHEQYF. The CDR3 nucleotides read TGTGCCAGCAGTTTTACAGGGCCCCACGAGCAGTACTTC.

The chain combines TRBV5-5 with TRBJ1-5, with 11 bases lining up with TRBD1. The germline V gene encodes CDR1 SGHKS and CDR2 YYEKEE (reference sequence). This CDR3 region has 14 residues. J gave up 5 bases and V 4 bases, and 2 bases lay outside the gene matches. The CDR3 DNA is TGTGCCAGCAGCAAGGGACAGGGGGATCAGCCCCAGCATTTT. Translating it yields CASSKGQGDQPQHF.

The CDR3 sequence: CASSPRDRVVYEQYF. DNA for the CDR3: TGTGCCAGCAGCCCGCGGGACAGGGTGGTGTACGAGCAGTACTTC. This chain links TRBV14 with TRBJ2-7, with 9 bases fitting TRBD1. Germline CDR1 is SGHDN and CDR2 is FVKESK. The CDR3 is made up of 15 amino acids. V gave up 4 bases and J gave up 4 bases; unmatched junction bases: 8.

V gene TRBV5-8 combines with J gene TRBJ2-2, with TRBD2 as a possible D gene (5 bases). Germline loops: CDR1 SGHTS, CDR2 YDEGEE. Trimming cost V 0 bases and J 2 bases, with 14 bases left between them. The CDR3 length is 17 residues. The CDR3 nucleotides are TGTGCCAGCAGCTTGGGGGCGAGCGGATCTAACACCGGGGAGCTGTTTTTT. The encoded protein is CASSLGASGSNTGELFF.

This chain joins TRBV7-2 and TRBJ2-2; weak D call: TRBD1 (5 bases). CDR3 length: 15 amino acids. Looked up from germline, CDR1 is SGHTA and CDR2 is FQGNSA. V was clipped by 3 bases and J by 6 bases, with 14 bases between them. The CDR3 is CASSLSRVVAGELFF. CDR3 coding DNA: TGTGCCAGCAGCTTGAGCAGGGTTGTAGCCGGGGAGCTGTTTTTT. Full variable domain (rest looked up from reference TRBV7-2 and TRBJ2-2): GAGVSQSPSNKVTEKGKDVELRCDPISGHTALYWYRQSLGQGLEFLIYFQGNSAPDKSGLPSDRFSAERTGGSVSTLTIQRTQQEDSAVYLCASSLSRVVAGELFFGEGSRLTVL.

The chain uses TRBV11-1 and TRBJ1-6, with unresolved D. V dropped 0 bases and J dropped 10 bases, with 10 bases sitting between them. Germline values: CDR1 SGHAT, CDR2 FQDESV (reference sequence). The CDR3 spans 14 residues. CDR3: CASSLAIRGSPLHF. CDR3 DNA sequence: TGTGCCAGCAGCTTAGCCATCCGGGGATCACCCCTCCACTTT.